This T cell receptor beta chain was obtained from a study of cytomegalovirus exposure and HLA in healthy donors. Study summary: Earlier work reported 100 million or so unique TCR beta sequences from roughly 180 million T cells. Whole-study findings and limits: In a later analysis, the majority of CMV-associated beta chains seemingly showed HLA restriction. The classifier was said to identify cytomegalovirus status with high specificity and sensitivity.

On this clone itself: Its antigen is as yet unknown. Other DNA sequences of this sample code for an identical CDR3.

Germline assignment: CDR1 SEHNR and CDR2 FQNEAQ (reference sequence). Trimming at V came to 3 bases and at J to 3 bases, leaving 3 bases not matched to a gene. The CDR3 is 15 amino acids. The PCR used 60 Vbeta and 13 Jbeta primers. In the original analysis: Roughly 81 million unique TCR beta chains, some 9.9 million shared, were counted in a later analysis. Profiling relied on immunoSEQ multiplex PCR, and the TCRdb table lists in-frame clones only, not all of them. The V and J calls and clone size come from that table; D and trimming were worked out from the DNA. The sample holds 150,000 to 200,000 clones, around 80% seen once.

The receptor was isolated from a woman in her thirties or forties in good health and CMV-seropositive. The sequenced sample consisted of PBMCs. J is TRBJ2-5 and V is TRBV7-9; TRBD2 agrees at 11 bases. The CDR3 DNA is TGTGCCAGCAGCTTCCGGGGACTAGCGGAAGAGACCCAGTACTTC. It translates to CASSFRGLAEETQYF. The complete variable domain, with remaining parts taken from reference TRBV7-9 and TRBJ2-5, reads DTGVSQNPRHKITKRGQNVTFRCDPISEHNRLYWYRQTLGQGPEFLTYFQNEAQLEKSRLLSDRFSAERPKGSFSTLEIQRTEQGDSAMYLCASSFRGLAEETQYFGPGTRLLVL.